This TCR beta chain was captured in a study of chemoradiotherapy in HPV16-positive cancers. Overall study: Candidate HPV-specific T-cell clones and common TCR motifs came from functional assays in a couple of HPV16-positive patients. Overall study results and limits: For HPV16-positive patients, expanding HPV-responsive T cells associated with longer recurrence-free survival. Candidate HPV-specific clones and E7-related TCR motifs grew in tumor during treatment.

Turning to this clone: The antigen is undetermined.

Sequencing was performed with immunoSEQ multiplex PCR; in TCRdb, only in-frame clones are kept and a portion is missing. The sample has several thousand clones, 86% seen once. This receptor was taken from a human donor with HPV-associated anogenital cancer. Sequencing was performed on tumor tissue, taken from a patient who underwent chemoradiotherapy.

CDR3: CAWSLKGDSTEAFF. Here the CDR3 DNA reads TGTGCCTGGAGTCTCAAGGGAGACAGCACTGAAGCTTTCTTT. V usage is TRBV30 and J usage is TRBJ1-1, with D perhaps matching TRBD1 (5 bases). This CDR3 is 14 amino acids long. The germline V and J ends were trimmed by 2 bases and 4 bases, with 14 bases remaining between them. Looked up from germline, CDR1 is GTSNPN and CDR2 is SVGIG (reference sequence).